A single sample is the source of the 2 T cell receptor beta chains below, sequenced in a study of blood T cell repertoires in COVID-19 (dated by TCRdb to about 2020). Libraries came from the immunoSEQ multiplex PCR assay. In its TCRdb copy, this immuneACCESS table keeps in-frame sequences only and misses some clones. Where compared with another copy, unresolved V genes explain less than half of these, and the others have no known cause. This sample comprises some 340,000 clones, roughly 87% of them detected only once. Approximately 5% of the sample lies in the top ten. The specimen sequenced was PBMCs or T cells enriched from blood (not recorded which). The receptors here all came from a woman aged 45-60 years who had recovered from COVID-19.

V is TRBV3-1 (or the pseudogene TRBV3-2) and J is TRBJ1-1; unclear D gene. Germline values: CDR1 LGHDT, CDR2 YNNKEL (reference sequence). The CDR3 consists of 14 residues. V lost 5 bases to trimming and J lost 3 bases, with 13 bases between them. The CDR3 nucleotides read TGTGCCAGCAGCGGTCTCCCGGCGGACACTGAAGCTTTCTTT. This encodes CASSGLPADTEAFF.

The chain links TRBV4-2 to TRBJ1-2; possibly TRBD1 for D (6 bases). V lost 0 bases and J lost 8, with 19 bases in between. CDR1 and CDR2 from the germline V gene are LGHNA and YNFKEQ. This CDR3 contains 16 residues. The CDR3 loop is CASSQEKTGFGRGYTF. The CDR3 DNA follows: TGTGCCAGCAGCCAAGAAAAAACAGGGTTTGGACGGGGCTACACCTTC.